The clone carrying this TCR beta chain was counted a few times. What it binds is unknown. The sample belongs to a study of human T cells and chemical hapten exposure. Notes on the study in general: Versus controls, expanded TCRs had significantly more large CDR3 similarity clusters.

Unique molecular identifiers were linked by the library to individual cDNA molecules. TCRdb recomputed calls from the RACE reads with MiXCR, one row per CDR3 protein. This sample has over 95,000 distinct CDR3 sequences, with around 12% found just once. Trimming at V came to 4 bases and at J to 4 bases, leaving 6 bases not matched to a gene. The CDR3 has 16 amino acids. Per germline, CDR1 MDHEN and CDR2 SYDVKM. Sample time point: patch test 1, 2 weeks after DPC sensitization. Treatment specified: therapeutic diphenylcyclopropenone sensitization with weekly scalp DPC. Ahead of applying each patch test, blood was sampled. Extraction of total RNA was performed on unfractionated whole blood.

The receptor's source is a woman aged 40-49 years with alopecia areata. Some clones in this sample may be carry-over from other donors' samples. The gene calls are TRBV28 and TRBJ2-7, with TRBD2 matching over 14 bases. The sequenced sample was whole blood, obtained in connection with sensitization to the hapten diphenylcyclopropenone (DPC). Here the CDR3 DNA reads TGTGCCAGCAGTTCCTTCGGGACTAGCGGGAGTTACGAGCAGTACTTC. Translating gives CASSSFGTSGSYEQYF.